This TCR beta chain was obtained from a study of shared clonotypes between healthy human individuals. About the study: CD4 naive and memory got three plates each, CD8 naive two, CD8 memory one.

There were no recent acute infections or vaccinations among the donors, who were healthy HIV-negative adults. V was cut by 0 bases and J by 4 bases, with 13 bases left in between. From germline, CDR1 is GTSNPN and CDR2 SVGIG (reference sequence). There are 15 residues in the CDR3. The protocol was immunoSEQ multiplex PCR, while the TCRdb copy is restricted to in-frame clones and leaves out a portion. The table shows around 2.1 million clones, with under 97% occurring only once. Sequenced: naive CD4+ T cells sorted from blood. The subset is: CD45RA+ positively selected. This chain uses TRBV30 with TRBJ2-1, with D perhaps TRBD2 (6 bases). The sequence was obtained from a man aged 18 to 29 in good health. CDR3 region: CAWSVASDLYNEQFF. Here the CDR3 DNA reads TGTGCCTGGAGTGTAGCTAGCGACCTTTACAATGAGCAGTTCTTC.